A selection of T cell receptor beta chains follows, all from one sample in a study of control samples from healthy donors and cancer patients. TCRdb keeps only in-frame clones here, not all; method: immunoSEQ multiplex PCR. The sample records roughly 76,000 clones, around 94% being singletons. Input material: blood. All receptors derive from a young woman in good health. Each CDR3 is given with its conserved first and last residue. Each record gives: V gene, CDR3 length, clone size, J gene, D gene, CDR3 DNA, CDR3 protein. The D gene is left open where the match is weak. Clone size is shown for a subset of rows, as once, few, many or a class of expanded clone.

TRBV5-1,13,-,TRBJ1-2,-,TGCGCCAGCAGCTTGGTAGGGGCGGGCGGCTACACCTTC,CASSLVGAGGYTF
TRBV7-3,13,-,TRBJ1-5,-,TGTGCCAGCAGCTTAACTAGAAATCAGCCCCAGCATTTT,CASSLTRNQPQHF
TRBV7-9,16,-,TRBJ2-1,-,TGTGCCAGCAGCTTAGAAGGGTGGGGGAGATACAATGAGCAGTTCTTC,CASSLEGWGRYNEQFF
TRBV12-3/TRBV12-4,13,-,TRBJ1-5,TRBD1,TGTGCCAGCACCACAGGGGCATATCAGCCCCAGCATTTT,CASTTGAYQPQHF
TRBV28,12,-,TRBJ2-4,TRBD1,TGTGCCAGCAGTTCACTCAGGGGGTACGAGTACTTC,CASSSLRGYEYF
TRBV7-9,11,-,TRBJ2-5,-,TGTGCCAGCAGCGACGGGGAGACCCAGTACTTC,CASSDGETQYF
TRBV9,16,-,TRBJ2-5,TRBD2,TGTGCCAGCAGCCGTATGGCGGGAGGGCCTACGGAGACCCAGTACTTC,CASSRMAGGPTETQYF
TRBV5-1,12,-,TRBJ2-7,-,TGCGCCAGCAGTCCTGGAGGCGTCGAGCAGTACTTC,CASSPGGVEQYF
TRBV7-8,14,-,TRBJ1-5,-,TGTGCCAGCAGCTTAATGGGGGAGACTCAGCCCCAGCATTTT,CASSLMGETQPQHF
TRBV6-4,16,-,TRBJ2-1,TRBD2,TGTGCCAGCAGTGAAAGATCTAGCGGGAGTTACAATGAGCAGTTCTTC,CASSERSSGSYNEQFF
TRBV10-2,14,-,TRBJ2-5,-,TGCGCCAGCAGTGGGACACGCCGATCTGAGACCCAGTACTTC,CASSGTRRSETQYF
TRBV5-6,15,once,TRBJ1-3,-,TGTGCCAGCAGCCTTCCCCCGGGTACTGGAAACACCATATATTTT,CASSLPPGTGNTIYF
TRBV10-2,14,-,TRBJ1-5,TRBD1,TGCGCCAGCAGTGCCGGGACAGGGGACCAGCCCCAGCATTTT,CASSAGTGDQPQHF
TRBV9,15,few,TRBJ2-7,-,TGTGCCAGCAGCGTAGCAGGTGCTGGGTCCTACGAGCAGTACTTC,CASSVAGAGSYEQYF
TRBV6-2/TRBV6-3,15,-,TRBJ2-1,TRBD1,TGTGCCAGCAGTTCACGACAGGGACCCTACAATGAGCAGTTCTTC,CASSSRQGPYNEQFF
TRBV6-1,15,-,TRBJ2-1,TRBD2,TGTGCCAGCACCGGTCGGGCGGGAGTGATGAATGAGCAGTTCTTC,CASTGRAGVMNEQFF
TRBV6-1,20,-,TRBJ1-2,-,TGTGCCAGCAGTGAAGCGATCCGGTGGTTAGGGGTCTTGCCGGTGAGTGGCTACACCTTC,CASSEAIRWLGVLPVSGYTF
TRBV18,15,-,TRBJ2-5,-,TGTGCCAGCTCAACAAACAGTCGACACCAGGGGACCCAGTACTTC,CASSTNSRHQGTQYF
TRBV27,13,-,TRBJ1-2,-,TGTGCCAGCACTACCCGGGGACTTCTTGGCTACACCTTC,CASTTRGLLGYTF
TRBV7-2,17,-,TRBJ1-1,-,TGTGCCAGCAGCTTAGAGCTTAGTGTCAGGGGAGGGCGCGAAGCTTTCTTT,CASSLELSVRGGREAFF
TRBV19,16,-,TRBJ2-3,TRBD2,TGTGCCAGTAGTATGGATAGCGGGGCACCAACAGATACGCAGTATTTT,CASSMDSGAPTDTQYF
TRBV6-2/TRBV6-3,15,-,TRBJ2-7,TRBD2,TGTGCCAGCAGTACAATGACTAGCGGGGTCTACGAGCAGTACTTC,CASSTMTSGVYEQYF
TRBV19,17,-,TRBJ2-1,TRBD2,TGTGCCAGTAGTCTCGCGACTAGCGGGAGGAAGAACAATGAGCAGTTCTTC,CASSLATSGRKNNEQFF
TRBV28,13,-,TRBJ1-2,TRBD1,TGTGCCAGCAGTGACAGGGGGCGCAGTGGCTACACCTTC,CASSDRGRSGYTF
TRBV19,17,-,TRBJ1-3,TRBD1,TGTGCCAGTAGTTCATACCGACAGGGCCACTCTGGAAACACCATATATTTT,CASSSYRQGHSGNTIYF
TRBV27,13,once,TRBJ2-7,-,TGTGCCAGCAGTTTATCCATGAACTACGAGCAGTACTTC,CASSLSMNYEQYF
TRBV5-1,15,-,TRBJ2-1,TRBD2,TGCGCCAGCAGCTTGACTAGCGGCTCCTACAATGAGCAGTTCTTC,CASSLTSGSYNEQFF
TRBV28,16,-,TRBJ2-6,-,TGTGCCAGCAGTTTAATCAGGGTGGCTGGGGCCAACGTCCTGACTTTC,CASSLIRVAGANVLTF
TRBV2,15,-,TRBJ2-1,-,TGTGCCAGCGGACCCAGGTTTTCATGGTCCAATGAGCAGTTCTTC,CASGPRFSWSNEQFF
TRBV7-8,15,-,TRBJ2-2,TRBD1,TGTGCCAGCAGCGTGGACAGGGGTGGCACCGGGGAGCTGTTTTTT,CASSVDRGGTGELFF
TRBV6-5,15,once,TRBJ1-1,TRBD1,TGTGCCAGCAGTACTCCGGACAGGGGGCGGACTGAAGCTTTCTTT,CASSTPDRGRTEAFF
TRBV2,13,-,TRBJ2-3,-,TGTGCCGCTCACAGGGCCCACACAGATACGCAGTATTTT,CAAHRAHTDTQYF
TRBV27,15,-,TRBJ2-1,TRBD2,TGTGCCAGCACCTCTCGACTAGCGGGGGGAAATGAGCAGTTCTTC,CASTSRLAGGNEQFF
TRBV7-2,14,-,TRBJ1-3,-,TGTGCCAGCAGCTTAGGGCTCTCTGGAAACACCATATATTTT,CASSLGLSGNTIYF
TRBV5-6,16,-,TRBJ2-2,-,TGTGCCAGCAGCCCTGGGGTTTGGGGGAACACCGGGGAGCTGTTTTTT,CASSPGVWGNTGELFF
TRBV10-3,13,-,TRBJ1-1,-,TGTGCCATCAGTGAGGGTCCGAACACTGAAGCTTTCTTT,CAISEGPNTEAFF
TRBV6-2/TRBV6-3,14,-,TRBJ1-1,-,TGTGCCAGCAGTTACTCAGACCTGGGCACTGAAGCTTTCTTT,CASSYSDLGTEAFF
TRBV19,15,-,TRBJ1-2,TRBD1,TGTGCCAGTAGCCTAAGACAGGGGGCGGAATATGGCTACACCTTC,CASSLRQGAEYGYTF
TRBV5-1,17,-,TRBJ2-1,TRBD2,TGCGCCAGCAGCCTCCCGGGACTAGCGGGGGGGTACAATGAGCAGTTCTTC,CASSLPGLAGGYNEQFF
TRBV29-1,12,-,TRBJ1-1,-,TGCAGCGTTCTGGGGATGAACACTGAAGCTTTCTTT,CSVLGMNTEAFF
TRBV28,17,-,TRBJ2-5,TRBD2,TGTGCCAGCAGTTTAAGGCCGGGAGGGACGGGTCAAGAGACCCAGTACTTC,CASSLRPGGTGQETQYF
TRBV5-1,18,-,TRBJ2-1,TRBD1,TGCGCCAGCAGCTTACTTCCCCCGGGACAGGGGGCTAGCAATGAGCAGTTCTTC,CASSLLPPGQGASNEQFF
TRBV21-1,12,-,TRBJ1-1,-,TGTGCCAGATATCAAGACAGGGCTGAAGCTTTCTTT,CARYQDRAEAFF